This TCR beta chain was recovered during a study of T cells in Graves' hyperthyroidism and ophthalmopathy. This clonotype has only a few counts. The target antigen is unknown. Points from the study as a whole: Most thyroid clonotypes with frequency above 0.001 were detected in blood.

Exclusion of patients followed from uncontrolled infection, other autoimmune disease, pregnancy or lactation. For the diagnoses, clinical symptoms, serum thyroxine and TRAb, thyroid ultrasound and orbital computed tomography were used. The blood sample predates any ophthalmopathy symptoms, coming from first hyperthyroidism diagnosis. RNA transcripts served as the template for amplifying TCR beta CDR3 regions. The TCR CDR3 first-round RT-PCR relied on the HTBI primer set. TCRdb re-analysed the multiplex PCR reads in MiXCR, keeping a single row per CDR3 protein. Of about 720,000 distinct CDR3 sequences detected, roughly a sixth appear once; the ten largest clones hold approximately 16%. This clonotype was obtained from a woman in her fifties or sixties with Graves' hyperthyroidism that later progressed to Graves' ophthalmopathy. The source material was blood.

This chain's CDR3 is CSARPPSGPYNEQFF. CDR3 coding DNA: TGCAGTGCTAGACCCCCTAGCGGCCCCTACAATGAGCAGTTCTTC. The J gene is TRBJ2-1, the V gene TRBV20-1, with 7 bases aligning to TRBD2. V lost 2 bases, J lost 2 bases, and 6 bases stayed unmatched. Germline CDR1 DFQATT, CDR2 SNEGSKA (reference sequence). The CDR3 length is 15 residues.